This TCR beta chain was recovered during a study of cytomegalovirus exposure and HLA in healthy donors. TCRdb's table, derived via immunoSEQ multiplex PCR, lists solely in-frame clones and lacks some. The sample shows about 220,000 clones, approximately 83% of them seen only once. The V gene lost 4 bases and the J gene lost 4 bases, with 7 bases spanning the gap. In germline, CDR1 is MNHNS, CDR2 SASEGT. The CDR3 covers 12 residues. This clone has a handful of counts. The sequenced material came from PBMCs. The source is a woman in her thirties in good health and CMV-seropositive. The V and J genes are TRBV6-1 and TRBJ1-2; D ambiguous. The CDR3 DNA reads TGTGCCAGCAGTGTGGACGGCTATGGCTACACCTTC. The encoded protein is CASSVDGYGYTF.